This T cell receptor beta chain comes out of a study of T cell repertoires in cytomegalovirus infection. As for the study in general: As its CMV epitopes, the study selected recently identified HLA-C-restricted and well-studied HLA-B-restricted targets. Both CMV infection and a matching HLA type were indicated by public TCR beta signatures. Overall study results and limits: Dominating the ex vivo response were HLA-C-restricted CMV-specific TCR beta clonotypes.

This clonotype was picked up a small number of times. What it recognizes is unknown. TCRdb independently ran MiXCR on the reads; one entry per CDR3 protein. Of nearly 700,000 distinct CDR3 sequences listed, roughly 30% were seen once; the top ten hold roughly 18%. The sequencing here drew on cultured PBMCs, taken from culture after CMV antigen stimulation. The TCR originated in a human donor in good health (CMV status not recorded). Some clones in this sample may be carry-over from other donors' samples.

CDR3 bases: TGCGCCAGCAGCCCCGGGACAGGGTATGGAACAGATACGCAGTATTTT. Translating it yields CASSPGTGYGTDTQYF. The chain is built from TRBV4-1 and TRBJ2-3; 9 nucleotides align to TRBD1. The germline CDR1 and CDR2 sequences are MGHRA and YSYEKL. V lost 4 bases, J lost 3 bases, and 8 bases stayed unmatched. This CDR3 contains 16 residues.